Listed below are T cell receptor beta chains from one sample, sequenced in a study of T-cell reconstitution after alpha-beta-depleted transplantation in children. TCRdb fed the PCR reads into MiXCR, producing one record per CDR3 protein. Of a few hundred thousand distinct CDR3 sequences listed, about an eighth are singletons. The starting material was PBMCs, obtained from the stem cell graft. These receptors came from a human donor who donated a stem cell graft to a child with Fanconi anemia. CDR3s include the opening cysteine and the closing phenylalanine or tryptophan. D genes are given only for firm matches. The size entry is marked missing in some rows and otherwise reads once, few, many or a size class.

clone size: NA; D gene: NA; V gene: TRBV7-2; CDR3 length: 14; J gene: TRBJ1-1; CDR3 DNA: TGTGCCAGCAGCTCCCGCTCTTGGGGGGCTGAAGCTTTCTTT; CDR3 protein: CASSSRSWGAEAFF
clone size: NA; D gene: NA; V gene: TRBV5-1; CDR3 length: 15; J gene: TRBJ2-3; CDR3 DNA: TGCGCCAGCAGCTTGGAAAAGGGTGATACAGATACGCAGTATTTT; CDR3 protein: CASSLEKGDTDTQYF
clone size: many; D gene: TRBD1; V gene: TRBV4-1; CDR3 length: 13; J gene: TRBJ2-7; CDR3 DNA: TGCGCCAGCAGCCATGGACAGGACTACGAGCAGTACTTC; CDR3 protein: CASSHGQDYEQYF
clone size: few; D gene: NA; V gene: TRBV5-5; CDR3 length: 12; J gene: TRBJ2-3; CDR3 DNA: TGTGCCAGCAGCTTTGAACTCACGGTGGGGTATTTT; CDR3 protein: CASSFELTVGYF
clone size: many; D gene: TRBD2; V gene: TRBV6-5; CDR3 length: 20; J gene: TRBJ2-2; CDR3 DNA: TGTGCCAGCAGTTTCGACCCTGGGACTAGCGGGGGAGTTGGCACCGGGGAGCTGTTTTTT; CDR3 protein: CASSFDPGTSGGVGTGELFF
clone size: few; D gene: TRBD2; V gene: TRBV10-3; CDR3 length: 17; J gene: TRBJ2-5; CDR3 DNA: TGTGCCATCAGTGTCGGGACTAGCGGGGGCCTCCAAGAGACCCAGTACTTC; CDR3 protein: CAISVGTSGGLQETQYF
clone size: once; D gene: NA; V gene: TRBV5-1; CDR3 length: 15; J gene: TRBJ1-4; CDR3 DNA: TGCGCCAGCAGCGCCCTAGGGACCCGTGAGGAAAAACTGTTTTTT; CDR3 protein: CASSALGTREEKLFF
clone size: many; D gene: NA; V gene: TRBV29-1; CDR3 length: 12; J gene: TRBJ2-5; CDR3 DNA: TGCAGCGTTGAATCTGGCGGAGAGACCCAGTACTTC; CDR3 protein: CSVESGGETQYF
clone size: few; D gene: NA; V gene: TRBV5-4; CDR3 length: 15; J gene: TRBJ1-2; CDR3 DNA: TGTGCCAGCAGCTATCGAGGGGCCCGAACCTATGGCTACACCTTC; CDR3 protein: CASSYRGARTYGYTF
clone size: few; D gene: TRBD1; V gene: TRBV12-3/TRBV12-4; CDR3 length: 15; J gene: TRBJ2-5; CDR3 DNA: TGTGCCAGCAGTCCTGGGACAGCCGAGGGAGAGACCCAGTACTTC; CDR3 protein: CASSPGTAEGETQYF
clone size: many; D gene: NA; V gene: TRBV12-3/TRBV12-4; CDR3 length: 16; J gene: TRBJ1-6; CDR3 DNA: TGTGCCAGCAGTTCCAGGGCTGGAGGGTTTAATTCACCCCTCCACTTT; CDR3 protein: CASSSRAGGFNSPLHF
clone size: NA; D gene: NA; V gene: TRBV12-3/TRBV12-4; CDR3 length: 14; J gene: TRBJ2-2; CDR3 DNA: TGTGCCAGCGGATGGCAGGGCGCGGACGGGGAGCTGTTTTTT; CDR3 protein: CASGWQGADGELFF
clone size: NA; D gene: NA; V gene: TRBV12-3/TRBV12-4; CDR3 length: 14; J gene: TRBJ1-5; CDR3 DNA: TGTGCCAGCAGTTCAGAAGTCGTAAATCAGCCCCAGCATTTT; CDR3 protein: CASSSEVVNQPQHF
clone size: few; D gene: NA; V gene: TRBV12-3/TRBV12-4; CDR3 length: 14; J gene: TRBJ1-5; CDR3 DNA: TGTGCCAGCAGTTCCTCCACCAGCAATCAGCCCCAGCATTTT; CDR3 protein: CASSSSTSNQPQHF
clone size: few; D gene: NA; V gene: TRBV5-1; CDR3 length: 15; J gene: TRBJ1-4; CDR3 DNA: TGCGCCAGCAGCTTAGGACCTGCAACTAATGAAAAACTGTTTTTT; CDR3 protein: CASSLGPATNEKLFF
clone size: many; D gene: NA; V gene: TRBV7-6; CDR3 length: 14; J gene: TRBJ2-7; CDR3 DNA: TGTGCCAGCAGCCCCCGGACGGGAGCCTACGAGCAGTACTTC; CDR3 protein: CASSPRTGAYEQYF
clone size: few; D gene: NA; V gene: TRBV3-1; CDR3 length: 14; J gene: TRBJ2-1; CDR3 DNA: TGTGCCAGCAGCCAAGTAGGGGGGAAAAATGAGCAGTTCTTC; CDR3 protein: CASSQVGGKNEQFF
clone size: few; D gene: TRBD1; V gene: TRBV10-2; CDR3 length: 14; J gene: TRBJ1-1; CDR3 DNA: TGCGCCAGCAGACAGGGGGGTTCTGGCACTGAAGCTTTCTTT; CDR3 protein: CASRQGGSGTEAFF
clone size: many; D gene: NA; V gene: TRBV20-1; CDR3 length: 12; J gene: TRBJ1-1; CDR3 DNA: TGCAGTGTAGCATCGGGCCCGCGGGAGGCTTTCTTT; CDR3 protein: CSVASGPREAFF
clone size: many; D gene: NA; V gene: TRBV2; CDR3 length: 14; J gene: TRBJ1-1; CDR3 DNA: TGTGCCAGCAGTGAATTTTCTGGGAACACTGAAGCTTTCTTT; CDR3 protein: CASSEFSGNTEAFF
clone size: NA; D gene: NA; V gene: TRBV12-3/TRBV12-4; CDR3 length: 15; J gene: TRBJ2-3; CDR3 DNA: TGTGCCAGCAGTTTACAGGGGAGAGCTACAGATACGCAGTATTTT; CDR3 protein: CASSLQGRATDTQYF
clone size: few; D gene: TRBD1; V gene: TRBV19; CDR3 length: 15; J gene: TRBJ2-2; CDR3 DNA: TGTGCCAGTAGTATGAGTCCGACAGGGGCCGGGGAGCTGTTTTTT; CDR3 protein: CASSMSPTGAGELFF
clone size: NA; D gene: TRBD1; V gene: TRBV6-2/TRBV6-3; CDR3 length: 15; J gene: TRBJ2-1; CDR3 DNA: TGTGCCAGCAGTTTTACCGGGACAGGCTACTATGAGCAGTTCTTC; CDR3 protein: CASSFTGTGYYEQFF
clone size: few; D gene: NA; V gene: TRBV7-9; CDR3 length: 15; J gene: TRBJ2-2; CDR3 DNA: TGTGCCAGCAGCTTATGGGCGATCGGCACCGGGGAGCTGTTTTTT; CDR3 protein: CASSLWAIGTGELFF
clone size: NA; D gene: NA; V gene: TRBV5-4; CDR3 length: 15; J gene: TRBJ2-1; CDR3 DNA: TGTGCCAGCAGCTTGGGGATTAGCTCCTACAATGAGCAGTTCTTC; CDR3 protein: CASSLGISSYNEQFF
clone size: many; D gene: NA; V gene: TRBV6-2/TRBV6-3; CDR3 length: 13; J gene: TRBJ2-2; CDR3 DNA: TGTGCCAGCAGTTACCGATACACCGGGGAGCTGTTTTTT; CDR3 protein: CASSYRYTGELFF
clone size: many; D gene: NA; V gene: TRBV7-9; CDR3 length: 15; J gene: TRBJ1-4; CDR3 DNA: TGTGCCAGCAGCCTCGGGGGACAAGCTAATGAAAAACTGTTTTTT; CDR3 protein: CASSLGGQANEKLFF
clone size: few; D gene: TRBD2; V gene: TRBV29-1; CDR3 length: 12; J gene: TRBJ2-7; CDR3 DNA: TGCAGCGTTGCTCGGGGGGTGAGCGAGCAGTACTTC; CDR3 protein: CSVARGVSEQYF
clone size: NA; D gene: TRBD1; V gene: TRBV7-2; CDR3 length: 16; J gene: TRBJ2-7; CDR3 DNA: TGTGCCAGCAGCCTCTTACAGGGGGCATCGTGGTACGAGCAGTACTTC; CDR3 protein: CASSLLQGASWYEQYF
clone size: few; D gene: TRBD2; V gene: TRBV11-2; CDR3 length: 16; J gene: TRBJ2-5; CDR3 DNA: TGTGCCAGCAGCTCCGGACTAGCGGGGGGTTCAGAGACCCAGTACTTC; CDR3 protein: CASSSGLAGGSETQYF
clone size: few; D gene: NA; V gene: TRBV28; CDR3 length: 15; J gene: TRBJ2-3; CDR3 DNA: TGTGCCAGCAGGTCTCCCTCCGGATTCACAGATACGCAGTATTTT; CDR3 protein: CASRSPSGFTDTQYF
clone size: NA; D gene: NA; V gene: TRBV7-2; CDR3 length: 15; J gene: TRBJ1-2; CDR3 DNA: TGTGCCAGCAGCCAGCACAGGGTAACTAACTATGGCTACACCTTC; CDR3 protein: CASSQHRVTNYGYTF
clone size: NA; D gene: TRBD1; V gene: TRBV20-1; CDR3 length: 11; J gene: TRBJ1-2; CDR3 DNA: TGCAGTGCTAGGACAGGGTTGGGCTACACCTTC; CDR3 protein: CSARTGLGYTF
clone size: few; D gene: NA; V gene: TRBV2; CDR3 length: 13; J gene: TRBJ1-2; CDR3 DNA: TGTGCCAGCAGTTCCTACTCCTGGAATGGCTACACCTTC; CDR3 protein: CASSSYSWNGYTF
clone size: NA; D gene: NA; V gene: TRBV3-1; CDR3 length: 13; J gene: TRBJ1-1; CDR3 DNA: TGTGCCAGCAGCCAATCTACCGCCCGAAGGGCTTTCTTT; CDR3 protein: CASSQSTARRAFF
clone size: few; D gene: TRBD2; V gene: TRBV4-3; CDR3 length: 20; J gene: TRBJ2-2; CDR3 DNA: TGCGCCAGCAGCTCCCGACTAGCGGGGGGGCTGGTTCGGGAAACCGGGGAGCTGTTTTTT; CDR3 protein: CASSSRLAGGLVRETGELFF